This TCR beta chain was found in a study of regulatory T cells in long-lasting Graves disease. V lost 6 bases and J 7 bases, leaving 22 bases between the germline ends. CDR1 and CDR2 (germline): DFQATT, SNEGSKA (reference sequence). This CDR3 region has 15 residues. Arm-PCR of CDR3 regions with iRepertoire HTBI primers generated TCR beta libraries. TCRdb fed the multiplex PCR reads into MiXCR, producing one record per CDR3 protein. The sample consists of about 310,000 distinct CDR3 sequences, under 20% of them appearing once. Stated time point: newly diagnosed GD, antithyroid drugs for less than 3 months. Generation of the TCR library employed RNA extracted from PBMCs. The sample holds one count of this clonotype.

The sequence was collected from a female donor with Graves disease. The genes are TRBV20-1 and TRBJ2-1; D gene uncertain. The sample was peripheral blood mononuclear cells (PBMCs), taken at new diagnosis, from a patient treated with antithyroid drugs. The CDR3 DNA follows: TGCAGTGCGGACCAGACGGTTGGCTTTGCAAATGAGCAGTTCTTC. This translates into CSADQTVGFANEQFF.